This T cell receptor (beta chain) was recorded in a study of T cell responses to AZD1222 COVID-19 vaccine. Looking at the study overall: Second doses at about 4 or about 12 weeks were pooled.

With respect to this clone: Its antigen is not identified.

Sequenced by immunoSEQ multiplex PCR; TCRdb stores in-frame clones only, minus some. This table has about 120,000 clones, approximately 90% appearing once. Overall study findings and caveats: Among the donors, most were white British and more were female, and clonal diversity was possibly underestimated. The number of AZD1222 recipients seropositive at baseline was only five to seven.

Trimming removed 8 bases from V and 11 bases from J, with 24 bases in between. Germline assignment: CDR1 MNHEY and CDR2 SVGAGI. The CDR3 consists of 14 residues. The sequencing used peripheral blood, collected on day 0 of AZD1222 vaccination. This TCR came from an adult in good health. The genes are TRBV6-5 and TRBJ1-2, with a weak D call TRBD1 (5 bases). CDR3 sequence (DNA): TGTGCCAGCTACTTGGCCGGGGCGGGCAGTGGGTACACCTTC. Protein: CASYLAGAGSGYTF.